Listed here are 30 T cell receptor beta chains from one sample, sequenced in a study of T cell responses to AZD1222 COVID-19 vaccine. Only in-frame clones appear in the TCRdb table, and some are missing; sequencing was by immunoSEQ multiplex PCR. The top ten clones hold approximately 0.6% of a sample with 150,000 to 200,000 clones, approximately 94% of them seen once. This sample comprised peripheral blood, obtained on day 0 of AZD1222 vaccination. The receptors here all came from an adult in good health.

A single count supports this clone. The rearrangement joins TRBV5-5 to TRBJ1-5; 10 bases agree with TRBD1. Germline-derived CDR1 and CDR2 are SGHKS and YYEKEE (reference sequence). The CDR3 spans 16 residues. The V and J ends lost 4 bases and 5 bases, in that order; junction bases with no gene match: 9. CDR3 sequence: CASSPWDRGTYQPQHF. The CDR3 bases are TGTGCCAGCAGCCCCTGGGACAGGGGCACCTATCAGCCCCAGCATTTT.

The chain links TRBV5-1 to TRBJ2-2; D could derive from TRBD1 or TRBD2 (6 bases each). The CDR3 length is 16 residues. Trimming shortened V by 6 bases and J by 6 bases, and 21 bases separated the two germline ends. From germline, CDR1 is SGHRS and CDR2 YFSETQ. DNA of the CDR3: TGCGCCAGCACCCCACTAACGTGGGGGGCCGCCGGGGAGCTGTTTTTT. Its translation is CASTPLTWGAAGELFF.

The rearrangement links TRBV29-1 to TRBJ2-3; D perhaps matches TRBD2 (6 bases). Germline V CDR1 and CDR2: SQVTM, ANQGSEA. This CDR3 has 12 residues. Trimming pared 2 bases from V and 5 bases from J, leaving 8 bases between. DNA for the CDR3: TGCAGCGTTGAACACGGGGGAGATACGCAGTATTTT. It specifies CSVEHGGDTQYF.

V usage is TRBV2 and J usage is TRBJ1-5, with D perhaps matching TRBD1 (5 bases). The CDR3 extends over 15 amino acids. CDR1 and CDR2 (germline): SNHLY, FYNNEI. Trimming stripped 1 base from V and 10 bases from J, with 17 bases between. The CDR3 spells CASSEEAGDLGPQHF. In DNA form, the CDR3 reads TGTGCCAGCAGTGAAGAGGCGGGGGACTTAGGACCCCAGCATTTT.

The chain is built from TRBV27 and TRBJ1-1; D not certain. CDR3 length: 16 residues. Germline V gene sequence: CDR1 MNHEY, CDR2 SMNVEV (reference sequence). Between the trimmed V and J ends, which lost 3 bases and 4 bases, there was a span of 18 bases. In DNA, the CDR3 is TGTGCCAGCAGTTTCCTTAGTCGCAGAGGAAGCACTGAAGCTTTCTTT. Amino acid sequence: CASSFLSRRGSTEAFF.

The rearrangement joins TRBV7-9 to TRBJ1-2; no reliable D call. Trimming removed 6 bases at V and 8 bases at J, with 13 bases between. Germline assignment: CDR1 SEHNR and CDR2 FQNEAQ (reference sequence). The length of the CDR3 is 12 residues. The CDR3 reads CASSTDRAGYTF. Here the CDR3 DNA reads TGTGCCAGCAGTACCGACCGGGCCGGCTACACCTTC. Full variable domain (remainder filled in from reference TRBV7-9 and TRBJ1-2): DTGVSQNPRHKITKRGQNVTFRCDPISEHNRLYWYRQTLGQGPEFLTYFQNEAQLEKSRLLSDRFSAERPKGSFSTLEIQRTEQGDSAMYLCASSTDRAGYTFGSGTRLTVV.

CDR3 sequence: CASRGTGSSSNQPQHF. The CDR3 nucleotides are TGTGCCAGCAGGGGGACAGGGAGTTCGAGCAATCAGCCCCAGCATTTT. The genes are TRBV28 and TRBJ1-5; TRBD1 matches 9 bases. CDR1 is MDHEN, CDR2 SYDVKM, per germline. The CDR3 consists of 16 residues. The V gene end was trimmed by 6 bases and the J gene end by 1 base; junction bases not matched to a gene: 7.

The rearrangement uses TRBV5-5 and TRBJ1-1, with D unclear. The CDR3 totals 17 residues. Trimming took 0 bases from V and 5 from J, leaving 20 bases between them. Germline V gene data show CDR1 as SGHKS and CDR2 as YYEKEE (reference sequence). CDR3 DNA: TGTGCCAGCAGCTTGGCAGTTGTACTGCGTTCGGGGACTGAAGCTTTCTTT. As protein: CASSLAVVLRSGTEAFF.

The chain combines TRBV10-3 with TRBJ1-4; 7 bases are shared with TRBD1. J gave up 4 bases and V 8 bases, and 1 base lay outside the gene matches. This CDR3 is 12 amino acids long. CDR1 and CDR2 from the germline V gene are ENHRY and SYGVKD. The DNA of the CDR3 is TGTGCCATCGGGACAGATAATGAAAAACTGTTTTTT. Its protein is CAIGTDNEKLFF.

V is TRBV7-8 and J is TRBJ1-2; TRBD1 matches at 8 bases. Trimming removed 1 base from V and 2 bases from J; junction bases left unmatched: 3. The CDR3 covers 15 residues. Germline V gene lookup returns CDR1 SGHVS and CDR2 FQNEAQ. CDR3 DNA sequence: TGTGCCAGCAGCTTAGAGTCAGGGGGCAACTATGGCTACACCTTC. Translated, it gives CASSLESGGNYGYTF. The whole variable domain, remainder taken from reference TRBV7-8 and TRBJ1-2, is GAGVSQSPRYKVAKRGQDVALRCDPISGHVSLFWYQQALGQGPEFLTYFQNEAQLDKSGLPSDRFFAERPEGSVSTLKIQRTQQEDSAVYLCASSLESGGNYGYTFGSGTRLTVV.

V and J are TRBV28 and TRBJ2-7; a possible D gene is TRBD2 (5 bases). The CDR3 length is 12 residues. V lost 5 bases and J lost 1, with 6 bases in between. Germline assignment: CDR1 MDHEN and CDR2 SYDVKM. CDR3 residues: CASSRTSYEQYF. CDR3 coding DNA: TGTGCCAGCAGTCGGACTTCCTACGAGCAGTACTTC.

The chain joins TRBV5-5 to TRBJ1-2, with D possibly being TRBD1 (5 bases). V was cut by 0 bases and J by 2 bases, with 11 bases left in between. Germline V gene data show CDR1 as SGHKS and CDR2 as YYEKEE (reference sequence). The CDR3 is 15 residues long. This CDR3 is CASSLAAGWNYGYTF. CDR3 DNA sequence: TGTGCCAGCAGCTTGGCCGCAGGGTGGAACTATGGCTACACCTTC.

The chain has TRBV28 and TRBJ2-3; D unresolved. Trimming pared 2 bases from V and 0 bases from J, leaving 6 bases between. Germline assignment: CDR1 MDHEN and CDR2 SYDVKM. The CDR3 contains 14 residues. The CDR3 here is CASSLPRSTDTQYF. CDR3 sequence (DNA): TGTGCCAGCAGTTTACCGCGGAGCACAGATACGCAGTATTTT.

This clone was counted a few times. This chain joins TRBV28 and TRBJ2-1, with TRBD2 identical over 8 bases. Trimming at V came to 3 bases and at J to 7 bases, leaving 5 bases not matched to a gene. Germline values: CDR1 MDHEN, CDR2 SYDVKM. The CDR3 runs to 14 residues. DNA for the CDR3: TGTGCCAGCAGTTTTCGGGAGGGGCGGAATGAGCAGTTCTTC. Translated: CASSFREGRNEQFF.

The CDR3 DNA is TGTGCCAGCAGTCCCCGACACTTAGGGGGCGGCTACACCTTC. Encoded protein: CASSPRHLGGGYTF. The chain links TRBV28 to TRBJ1-2; 7 bases fit TRBD1. Germline CDR1 reads MDHEN; CDR2 reads SYDVKM. The CDR3 sequence is 14 residues long. After removal of 5 bases from V and 8 bases from J, the junction contained 11 bases not matched to a gene.

The J gene is TRBJ2-7, the V gene TRBV11-2, with D maybe TRBD2 (5 bases). From germline, CDR1 is SGHAT and CDR2 FQNNGV. With 0 bases removed from V and 2 bases from J, the gap between germline ends came to 8 bases. This CDR3 comprises 14 residues. As DNA, the CDR3 is TGTGCCAGCAGCTTAGAAGGGAGACCCTACGAGCAGTACTTC. It codes for CASSLEGRPYEQYF.

This sequence joins TRBV5-5 and TRBJ1-1; tentative D call: TRBD1 (5 bases). This CDR3 comprises 13 residues. Per the germline V gene, CDR1 is SGHKS and CDR2 is YYEKEE (reference sequence). V was shortened by 1 base and J by 2 bases, with 6 bases between the two germline ends. The CDR3, as DNA: TGTGCCAGCAGCTTGTGGGACAACACTGAAGCTTTCTTT. Translating gives CASSLWDNTEAFF.

This clone showed up just a few times. The chain has TRBV28 and TRBJ2-5, with a tentative D call TRBD2 (6 bases). The CDR3 contains 14 residues. CDR1 is MDHEN and CDR2 is SYDVKM in the germline V gene. V was pared by 3 bases and J by 4 bases, with 12 bases between. CDR3 nucleotides: TGTGCCAGCAGTTTGAGGAGGGCCGTAGAGACCCAGTACTTC. Encoded protein: CASSLRRAVETQYF.

The J gene is TRBJ2-3, the V gene TRBV4-1; 7 positions match TRBD2. From germline, CDR1 is MGHRA and CDR2 YSYEKL. This CDR3 is built from 12 residues. Germline trimming cut 6 bases from V and 5 bases from J; bases unmatched to any gene: 2. CDR3 region: CASSASGDTQYF. The DNA of the CDR3 is TGCGCCAGCAGTGCTAGCGGAGATACGCAGTATTTT.

CDR3 nucleotide sequence: TGTGCCAGCAGTTGGACAGGGGACTACGAGCAGTACTTC. It yields the protein CASSWTGDYEQYF. This chain connects TRBV6-5 to TRBJ2-7; 9 bases match TRBD1. This CDR3 spans 13 amino acids. Germline V gene sequence: CDR1 MNHEY, CDR2 SVGAGI. J lost 3 bases, V lost 4 bases, and 1 base had no gene match.

The rearrangement uses TRBV27 and TRBJ2-7, with 9 positions matching TRBD2. The CDR3 length is 15 residues. J was trimmed by 3 bases and V by 6 bases; bases with no gene match: 9. The germline V gene has CDR1 MNHEY and CDR2 SMNVEV (reference sequence). The CDR3 coding sequence is TGTGCCAGCAGCTTAGGTACTAGCGGGCTCTACGAGCAGTACTTC. It translates to CASSLGTSGLYEQYF.

The gene calls are TRBV10-2 and TRBJ2-1, with 15 positions matching TRBD2. The CDR3 consists of 15 residues. Germline CDR1 and CDR2: WSHSY and SAAADI. J gave up 9 bases and V 1 base, and 1 base lay outside the gene matches. CDR3 bases: TGCGCCAGCAGTGAGTGGACTAGCGGGAGGGGTGAGCAGTTCTTC. This encodes CASSEWTSGRGEQFF.

The CDR3 loop is CAWSIGGPGLRHNEQFF. Here the CDR3 DNA reads TGTGCCTGGAGTATTGGAGGTCCGGGACTGAGACACAATGAGCAGTTCTTC. This chain links TRBV30 with TRBJ2-1; maybe TRBD2 (6 bases). This CDR3 is 17 amino acids long. V lost 2 bases and J lost 5, with 22 bases in between. The V gene's germline CDR1 is GTSNPN and CDR2 SVGIG (reference sequence).

The chain links TRBV24-1 to TRBJ2-2, with a possible D match to TRBD2 (5 bases). V dropped 0 bases and J dropped 3 bases, with 10 bases sitting between them. CDR3 size: 16 residues. Germline V gene lookup returns CDR1 KGHDR and CDR2 SFDVKD. In nucleotides, the CDR3 is TGTGCCACCAGTGATTTGCTAGGGAGCTACACCGGGGAGCTGTTTTTT. This sequence encodes CATSDLLGSYTGELFF.

For this clone: One end of the junction does not line up with germline, which may come from a read error. Other DNA sequences from this sample encode an identical CDR3 as well. This rearrangement joins TRBV7-9 to TRBJ2-7; 8 positions agree with TRBD1. Germline CDR1 reads SEHNR; CDR2 reads FQNEAQ (reference sequence). The CDR3 length is 13 residues. The CDR3 nucleotides are TGTGCCAGCAGTTTAGACAGGGGCTACGAGCAGTACTTC. Translating gives CASSLDRGYEQYF.

Points on this clone: Other DNA sequences in this sample translate to the same CDR3. This sequence joins TRBV18 and TRBJ2-1; 8 nucleotides line up with TRBD2. The CDR3 length is 14 residues. CDR1 is KGHSH, CDR2 LQKENI, per germline. V lost 3 bases and J lost 3; bases outside the gene matches: 1. CDR3 nucleotides: TGTGCCAGCTCACCGGCGGGAGGCTACAATGAGCAGTTCTTC. It is translated as CASSPAGGYNEQFF.

This sequence joins TRBV10-3 and TRBJ1-1; D is uncertain. V dropped 2 bases and J dropped 2 bases, with 6 bases sitting between them. Germline V gene sequence: CDR1 ENHRY, CDR2 SYGVKD. The CDR3 runs 13 residues. The CDR3 coding sequence is TGTGCCATCAGTGAGGTTTTTAACACTGAAGCTTTCTTT. It specifies CAISEVFNTEAFF.

The V call is TRBV15, the J call TRBJ1-1, with 8 bases matching TRBD1. The CDR3 consists of 16 residues. Germline CDR1 is LNHNV and CDR2 is YYDKDF (reference sequence). Trimming removed 0 bases from V and 6 bases from J; junction bases left unmatched: 9. CDR3 residues: CATSRDVRGLTPEAFF. The CDR3 DNA reads as TGTGCCACCAGCAGAGATGTCAGGGGGCTTACCCCTGAAGCTTTCTTT. The complete variable domain, with remaining parts taken from reference TRBV15 and TRBJ1-1, reads DAMVIQNPRYQVTQFGKPVTLSCSQTLNHNVMYWYQQKSSQAPKLLFHYYDKDFNNEADTPDNFQSRRPNTSFCFLDIRSPGLGDTAMYLCATSRDVRGLTPEAFFGQGTRLTVV.

The chain carries TRBV2 and TRBJ1-4; a possible D gene is TRBD1 (6 bases). V dropped 6 bases and J dropped 6 bases, with 11 bases sitting between them. Germline CDR1 is SNHLY and CDR2 is FYNNEI. There are 13 residues in the CDR3. DNA for the CDR3: TGTGCCAGCAGGCGAAGACAGGATGAAAAACTGTTTTTT. This codes for CASRRRQDEKLFF.

This chain's CDR3 is CASPRKAGARDSPLHF. The CDR3 coding sequence is TGTGCCAGCCCCCGTAAGGCAGGGGCGCGTGATTCACCCCTCCACTTT. This rearrangement joins TRBV11-2 to TRBJ1-6; a weak D match, TRBD1 (6 bases). The CDR3 consists of 16 residues. Germline V gene lookup returns CDR1 SGHAT and CDR2 FQNNGV. Trimming took 8 bases from V and 8 from J, leaving 22 bases between them.